This T cell receptor (beta chain) was retrieved from a study of blood T cell repertoires in COVID-19 (dated by TCRdb to the early 2020s). About the full investigation: Collaborator samples came from the United States, Italy and Spain and covered acute and convalescent phases of COVID-19. Where available, HLA class I and class II types were obtained from metadata supplied by the sample provider rather than from assay-based typing. Subjects who had been exposed to COVID-19, were actively infected with it, or had recovered from it provided the deeply sampled blood TCRbeta repertoires that made up the dataset. The samples were drawn from the first 160 participants of the ongoing ImmuneRACE study and from some 1,300 subjects provided by 6 global collaborators. A de-identified subject ID, COVID-19 status, age in years and sex were almost always included in the sample metadata. The prospective study material was composed of cDNA or gDNA derived from T cells, B-cell-depleted T cells, or PBMCs. A freely available public database, intended as a resource for researchers studying the immune response to SARS-CoV-2, is where the repertoires were released.

Points on this clone: Its antigen is unknown. The input lacks base qualities; no much larger clone sits a single base away.

The collaborating institutions used their own protocols to collect whole blood in K2EDTA tubes. For TCRbeta analysis, collaborators shipped samples as frozen whole blood, isolated PBMCs, or DNA extracted from either of those sample types. Summary of the overall study and its limitations: Clinical and demographic metadata were provided uncurated, with the amount varying by source and participant.

The immunoSEQ Assay, a bias-controlled multiplex PCR, was used to amplify TCRbeta CDR3 regions from genomic DNA. Under the source paper's analysis protocol: The number of nucleated cells in each sample was estimated by amplification of reference gene primers within the assay. Sequence reads were collapsed and filtered to measure the absolute abundance of every unique TCRbeta CDR3 rearrangement. Productive Simpson clonality was computed per sample as the square root of Simpson's diversity index over productive rearrangements. Not all clones reach the TCRdb copy of this immuneACCESS table, which keeps in-frame sequences only. Checked studies attribute under half of the gap to unresolved V genes and leave the rest unexplained. The V and J calls and clone size come from that table; D and trimming were worked out from the DNA. The sample profile shows more than 150,000 clones; roughly 78% of them were found once. The ten largest clones add up to approximately 3% of the sample.

CDR1 and CDR2 are read off the germline V gene as SNHLY and FYNNEI. V is pruned by 6 bases and J by 4 bases, leaving 5 bases of the junction without a gene match. The CDR3 sequence holds 13 residues, the cysteine and phenylalanine included. The DNA shown is the 39-base CDR3, in frame from base 1. This clonotype was obtained from a woman over 75 with active or convalescent COVID-19. The sequenced material came from peripheral blood. The chain employs TRBV2 and TRBJ1-2; a stretch of 7 junction bases matches TRBD1. At the DNA level, the sequence is TGTGCCAGCAGGGGGGACAGTATCTATGGCTACACCTTC. It encodes CASRGDSIYGYTF.